A selection of T cell receptor beta chains follows, all from one sample in a study of vaccination effects on CD4 cells after COVID-19. For these receptors, no antigen is known. Method: immunoSEQ multiplex PCR; TCRdb's copy keeps in-frame clones and lacks some. The sample records roughly 55,000 clones, around 78% being singletons. The specimen was CD4+ T cells from PBMCs cultured with HCoV-OC43 spike peptides, collected after COVID-19 vaccination. The source of these receptors is a human donor who received a COVID-19 vaccine. Each CDR3 is given with its conserved first and last residue. D genes are given only for firm matches. Size is stated for part of the rows, as once, few or many counts, or as a class when the clone is expanded.

clone size	J gene	D gene	V gene	CDR3 protein	CDR3 DNA
few	TRBJ1-6	-	TRBV6-5	CASSSYDSPLHF	TGTGCCAGCAGTTCGTACGATTCACCCCTCCACTTT
-	TRBJ2-3	TRBD2	TRBV9	CASSVRGGGADTQYF	TGTGCCAGCAGCGTCAGGGGCGGGGGGGCAGATACGCAGTATTTT
-	TRBJ1-1	-	TRBV2	CASSEGGAMNTEAFF	TGTGCCAGCAGTGAAGGTGGGGCTATGAACACTGAAGCTTTCTTT
-	TRBJ2-5	TRBD2	TRBV5-4	CASSLGDSGGAETQYF	TGTGCCAGCAGCTTGGGAGATAGCGGGGGGGCAGAGACCCAGTACTTC
-	TRBJ2-2	TRBD2	TRBV29-1	CSVGSGMNTGELFF	TGCAGCGTTGGAAGCGGGATGAACACCGGGGAGCTGTTTTTT
once	TRBJ1-1	-	TRBV6-5	CASSDNSGEGAFF	TGTGCCAGCAGCGACAATTCAGGGGAAGGAGCTTTCTTT
-	TRBJ1-5	-	TRBV20-1	CSASPRLGNQPQHF	TGCAGTGCTAGTCCCCGGCTGGGCAATCAGCCCCAGCATTTT
few	TRBJ1-2	-	TRBV7-9	CASSLKDRGYTF	TGTGCCAGCAGCTTAAAAGACAGAGGCTACACCTTC
-	TRBJ2-3	TRBD1	TRBV7-9	CASSQGPGQGPDTQYF	TGTGCCAGCAGCCAGGGGCCGGGACAGGGCCCAGATACGCAGTATTTT
-	TRBJ2-5	TRBD1	TRBV18	CASSRIGTGGRETQYF	TGTGCCAGCTCACGGATAGGGACAGGGGGGAGAGAGACCCAGTACTTC
few	TRBJ1-2	-	TRBV19	CASSGRGYGYTF	TGTGCCAGTAGTGGGCGGGGGTATGGCTACACCTTC
-	TRBJ2-3	TRBD2	TRBV4-2	CASSQALAGGTDTQYF	TGTGCCAGCAGCCAAGCTCTAGCGGGGGGCACAGATACGCAGTATTTT
-	TRBJ1-4	TRBD1	TRBV5-6	CASSRTGTAGEKLFF	TGTGCCAGCAGCAGGACAGGGACTGCCGGAGAAAAACTGTTTTTT
-	TRBJ2-1	TRBD1	TRBV28	CASSPTGTGRANEQFF	TGTGCCAGCAGTCCCACCGGGACAGGGAGGGCCAATGAGCAGTTCTTC
-	TRBJ1-2	-	TRBV19	CASSIQQGNGYTF	TGTGCCAGTAGTATTCAGCAGGGCAATGGCTACACCTTC
-	TRBJ2-2	-	TRBV12-5	CASGLVLWVGAANTGELFF	TGTGCTAGTGGTTTGGTACTTTGGGTGGGAGCAGCGAACACCGGGGAGCTGTTTTTT
few	TRBJ1-2	TRBD1	TRBV18	CASGPGTGYGYTF	TGTGCCAGCGGACCCGGGACAGGCTATGGCTACACCTTC
-	TRBJ2-2	TRBD1	TRBV7-3	CASSPNRGDTGELFF	TGTGCCAGCAGCCCTAACAGGGGAGACACCGGGGAGCTGTTTTTT
-	TRBJ2-2	-	TRBV3-1/TRBV3-2	CASSPDPANTGELFF	TGTGCCAGCAGCCCGGACCCCGCGAACACCGGGGAGCTGTTTTTT
-	TRBJ1-1	-	TRBV7-8	CASSRRGDGGRMNTEAFF	TGTGCCAGCAGCCGACGGGGAGATGGGGGCCGGATGAACACTGAAGCTTTCTTT
few	TRBJ1-1	TRBD1	TRBV7-9	CASSLGQGAGTEAFF	TGTGCCAGCAGCTTGGGACAGGGGGCAGGCACTGAAGCTTTCTTT
-	TRBJ2-1	TRBD2	TRBV7-2	CASSLVAGLGNEQFF	TGTGCCAGCAGCTTGGTAGCGGGGCTAGGCAATGAGCAGTTCTTC
-	TRBJ2-4	-	TRBV28	CASTRAGTKGDIQYF	TGTGCCAGCACCCGTGCGGGTACAAAAGGGGACATTCAGTACTTC
-	TRBJ2-3	-	TRBV11-3	CASSLGRTDTQYF	TGTGCCAGCAGCTTAGGGCGTACAGATACGCAGTATTTT
-	TRBJ1-2	-	TRBV19	CASTPPIGGYTF	TGTGCCAGTACTCCACCAATCGGGGGCTACACCTTC
-	TRBJ1-5	-	TRBV7-9	CASSLEQRPQHF	TGTGCCAGCAGCTTAGAACAACGGCCCCAGCATTTT
-	TRBJ2-5	TRBD2	TRBV2	CASSDSGLAGGWETQYF	TGTGCCAGCAGTGACTCGGGACTAGCGGGGGGGTGGGAGACCCAGTACTTC
-	TRBJ2-1	-	TRBV7-8	CASSPRRLSSYNEQFF	TGTGCCAGCAGCCCCCGTCGCCTCAGCTCCTACAATGAGCAGTTCTTC
-	TRBJ2-2	-	TRBV7-6	CASASTNTGELFF	TGTGCCAGCGCCTCGACGAACACCGGGGAGCTGTTTTTT
-	TRBJ1-1	-	TRBV10-1	CASSESGGNTEAFF	TGCGCCAGCAGTGAGTCGGGCGGGAACACTGAAGCTTTCTTT
-	TRBJ2-5	-	TRBV25-1	CASRKDTDGETQYF	TGTGCCAGCAGGAAGGACACAGATGGAGAGACCCAGTACTTC
-	TRBJ1-1	-	TRBV5-1	CASSLGWSLTNTEAFF	TGCGCCAGCAGCTTGGGGTGGTCGCTGACGAACACTGAAGCTTTCTTT
-	TRBJ2-5	TRBD2	TRBV5-4	CASSLGGGQETQYF	TGTGCCAGCAGCTTGGGCGGGGGGCAAGAGACCCAGTACTTC
-	TRBJ2-5	-	TRBV7-2	CASSFLGIQETQYF	TGTGCCAGCAGCTTCTTGGGAATCCAAGAGACCCAGTACTTC
-	TRBJ1-1	-	TRBV5-1	CASSRTPQNTEAFF	TGCGCCAGCAGTCGCACCCCCCAGAACACTGAAGCTTTCTTT
-	TRBJ2-2	TRBD1	TRBV19	CASRWDRASGELFF	TGTGCCAGTAGGTGGGACAGGGCCTCCGGGGAGCTGTTTTTT
-	TRBJ2-3	-	TRBV5-8	CAAIGGTQYF	TGTGCCGCGATTGGGGGTACGCAGTATTTT
-	TRBJ1-3	-	TRBV7-2	CASSLGDGTRNTIYF	TGTGCCAGCAGCTTAGGGGACGGGACACGAAACACCATATATTTT
few	TRBJ2-2	TRBD1	TRBV5-1	CASSSRGQGSRELFF	TGCGCCAGCAGCTCTAGGGGACAGGGGTCCCGGGAGCTGTTTTTT
-	TRBJ1-1	TRBD1	TRBV7-3	CASSGQGFDTEAFF	TGTGCCAGCAGCGGACAGGGTTTCGACACTGAAGCTTTCTTT
few	TRBJ1-2	-	TRBV12-3/TRBV12-4	CASSYEAYGYTF	TGTGCCAGCAGTTATGAGGCCTATGGCTACACCTTC
-	TRBJ2-5	-	TRBV24-1	CATSDLKTGLETQYF	TGTGCCACCAGTGATTTGAAGACAGGCCTGGAGACCCAGTACTTC
-	TRBJ1-6	-	TRBV30	CAWSPGGTPLHF	TGTGCCTGGAGTCCGGGGGGGACACCCCTCCACTTT
few	TRBJ1-2	-	TRBV14	CASSQARRDGYTF	TGTGCCAGCAGCCAAGCCCGCAGGGATGGCTACACCTTC
-	TRBJ2-3	TRBD2	TRBV6-6	CASSPGTSGGADTDTQYF	TGTGCCAGCAGTCCCGGGACTAGCGGGGGGGCCGACACAGATACGCAGTATTTT
-	TRBJ2-5	TRBD1	TRBV5-1	CASSLGQGARRETQYF	TGCGCCAGCAGCCTGGGACAGGGGGCTCGTAGAGAGACCCAGTACTTC
few	TRBJ1-6	-	TRBV19	CASSRQLNNSPLHF	TGTGCCAGTAGTCGACAGCTCAATAATTCACCCCTCCACTTT
-	TRBJ2-1	-	TRBV5-6	CASSLVQGYNEQFF	TGTGCCAGCAGCTTGGTCCAGGGATACAATGAGCAGTTCTTC
-	TRBJ1-1	-	TRBV6-2/TRBV6-3	CASSWQSMNTEAFF	TGTGCCAGCAGTTGGCAGTCCATGAACACTGAAGCTTTCTTT
-	TRBJ2-2	-	TRBV7-8	CASSLGPRISNTGELFF	TGTGCCAGCAGCTTAGGGCCGCGGATATCGAACACCGGGGAGCTGTTTTTT
once	TRBJ1-5	-	TRBV24-1	CATSDSYSNQPQHF	TGTGCCACCAGTGACTCATATAGCAATCAGCCCCAGCATTTT